A selection of T cell receptor beta chains follows, all from one sample in a study of T cell repertoires in cytomegalovirus infection. TCRdb re-called the reads through MiXCR, storing one row per CDR3 protein. Counted here are more than 250,000 distinct CDR3 sequences, roughly 25% occurring once; the ten biggest clones make up 10% to 15%. Their antigen targets remain unknown. Source: cultured PBMCs, taken from culture after CMV antigen stimulation. The receptors come from a human donor in good health (CMV status not recorded). Some clones in this sample may be carry-over from other donors' samples. Each CDR3 is given with its conserved first and last residue. D genes are given only for firm matches.

d_gene: .; v_gene: TRBV7-4; j_gene: TRBJ1-1; CDR3aa: CASSTGTANTEAFF
d_gene: .; v_gene: TRBV9; j_gene: TRBJ1-3; CDR3aa: CASSTSGNTIYF
d_gene: .; v_gene: TRBV28; j_gene: TRBJ1-5; CDR3aa: CASSFPEGRSTYSNQPQHF
d_gene: .; v_gene: TRBV19; j_gene: TRBJ2-2; CDR3aa: CASSPKDSPNTGELFF
d_gene: .; v_gene: TRBV7-2; j_gene: TRBJ2-7; CDR3aa: CASSLGIPDYEQYF
d_gene: TRBD1; v_gene: TRBV6-1; j_gene: TRBJ1-1; CDR3aa: CASSGTGTGGNTEAFF
d_gene: .; v_gene: TRBV7-8; j_gene: TRBJ1-2; CDR3aa: CASTEAGTYGYTF
d_gene: .; v_gene: TRBV5-4; j_gene: TRBJ1-5; CDR3aa: CASSRAGAGQPQHF
d_gene: .; v_gene: TRBV7-2; j_gene: TRBJ1-4; CDR3aa: CASSRYNEKLFF
d_gene: .; v_gene: TRBV20-1; j_gene: TRBJ2-1; CDR3aa: CSARDPGGVGSINEQFF
d_gene: .; v_gene: TRBV7-2; j_gene: TRBJ2-7; CDR3aa: CASSLGGIEQYF
d_gene: .; v_gene: TRBV20-1; j_gene: TRBJ1-1; CDR3aa: CSAGLQGVTEAFF
d_gene: .; v_gene: TRBV7-2; j_gene: TRBJ1-5; CDR3aa: CASSRDLLQQPQHF
d_gene: .; v_gene: TRBV10-3; j_gene: TRBJ2-5; CDR3aa: CAISESQGGETQYF
d_gene: TRBD2; v_gene: TRBV29-1; j_gene: TRBJ2-3; CDR3aa: CSAWGLAGQVTQYF
d_gene: TRBD2; v_gene: TRBV7-2; j_gene: TRBJ2-6; CDR3aa: CASSLVGGRAGANVLTF
d_gene: TRBD1; v_gene: TRBV6-8; j_gene: TRBJ2-1; CDR3aa: CASSYHATGGEAEQFF
d_gene: TRBD2; v_gene: TRBV12-3/TRBV12-4; j_gene: TRBJ2-2; CDR3aa: CASSRVAGIANTGELFF